This record concerns one T cell receptor (beta chain) sequence. Its antigen is unknown. The sample comes from a study of T cells in Graves' hyperthyroidism and ophthalmopathy. RNA transcripts provided the source from which TCR beta CDR3 regions were amplified. HTBI primers were employed in a first-round RT-PCR of the TCR CDR3. A single record per CDR3 protein comes from TCRdb applying MiXCR to the multiplex PCR reads. This sample carries under 750,000 distinct CDR3 sequences, around 20% of them seen once, and the ten largest clones take about a sixth. The CDR3 spans 14 residues. The V end was cut by 7 bases, the J end by 10 bases, with 17 bases between. Germline values: CDR1 MNHNS, CDR2 SASEGT. Study observations and caveats: In simple terms, a model built on 13 V-J features told ophthalmopathy apart from stable hyperthyroidism.

This chain links TRBV6-1 with TRBJ1-6; D is undetermined. The sequence was obtained from a woman aged 50 to 60 with Graves' hyperthyroidism that later progressed to Graves' ophthalmopathy. The sample comprised blood. CDR3 residues: CASTRPGDDSPLHF. CDR3 bases: TGTGCCAGCACCAGACCGGGTGACGACTCACCCCTCCACTTT.